This TCR beta chain was captured in a study of CD8+ T cells in alopecia areata. Overall study: Treated patients received oral tofacitinib, 5 to 10 mg twice daily. General study points: Significant decreases in scalp clonality and expanded CD8+ clones followed tofacitinib treatment. There was only one nonresponder, so it was unclear how baseline CD8+ expansion relates to response.

Treatment specified: oral pan-JAK inhibitor, 5-10 mg twice daily. V gave up 9 bases and J gave up 2 bases, with 17 bases separating them. Germline loops: CDR1 MGHDK, CDR2 SYGVNS. The CDR3 sequence is 14 residues long. With regard to this clone: Its specificity is unknown.

Extraction of RNA preceded its reverse transcription into cDNA, which served as the sequencing template. Assay used: immunoSEQ multiplex PCR; TCRdb lists only in-frame clones, some missing. The sample yields roughly 100,000 clones, approximately 60% seen once. The chain employs TRBV25-1 and TRBJ2-7, with D possibly matching TRBD2 (6 bases). This TCR derives from a human donor with alopecia areata. The sequences come from CD8+ T cells sorted from blood, collected at week 4, from a patient treated with tofacitinib. This chain's CDR3 is CASIAGRSPYEQYF. The CDR3 region has the DNA TGTGCCAGTATCGCGGGACGGAGCCCCTACGAGCAGTACTTC.